This note documents a single T cell receptor beta chain sequence. Its antigen is unknown. The PCR used 60 Vbeta and 13 Jbeta primers. TCRdb keeps only in-frame clones here, not all; method: immunoSEQ multiplex PCR. This sample has 130,000 or so clones, with 80% found just once. The data were obtained in a study of cytomegalovirus exposure and HLA in healthy donors. Study results and caveats: The classifier was said to identify cytomegalovirus status with high specificity and sensitivity. Looking again later, the authors saw that most CMV-associated TCR beta chains seemed HLA-restricted. Productive rates of about 90% or about 30% were seen for most TCR beta V segments in an earlier analysis.

The CDR3 has 14 amino acids. The trim removed 7 bases at V and 7 bases at J, leaving 8 bases unmatched. Looked up from germline, CDR1 is LNHDA and CDR2 is SQIVND (reference sequence). Regarding donors, all were healthy bone marrow donors. Sequencing was carried out using PBMCs. V gene TRBV19 combines with J gene TRBJ2-1; TRBD2 matches 9 bases. This TCR came from a man aged 25-45 years in good health and CMV-seronegative. The CDR3 spells CASNRREGSNEQFF. The CDR3 coding sequence is TGTGCCAGTAATCGGCGGGAGGGTTCAAATGAGCAGTTCTTC.